These 18 T cell receptor beta chains originate from one sample sequenced in a study of beta chain features in type 1 diabetes. Expressed TCRB transcripts were sequenced, since all the RNA that had been isolated was reverse transcribed. Assay used: immunoSEQ multiplex PCR; TCRdb lists only in-frame clones, some missing. The data hold under 500,000 clones, with about 29% observed a single time. The source material was naive CD4+ T cells from blood. Every receptor here comes from a man aged 18 to 30 in good health.

This chain uses TRBV7-2 with TRBJ1-2; D possibly corresponds to TRBD1 (6 bases). V lost 5 bases and J lost 8, with 18 bases in between. The germline gives CDR1 SGHTA, CDR2 FQGNSA. The CDR3 runs to 14 residues. CDR3 sequence (DNA): TGTGCCAGCAGCAAAAAAGGACAGAAGAAAGGCTACACCTTC. Encoded protein: CASSKKGQKKGYTF.

V and J are TRBV7-9 and TRBJ2-2; TRBD2 agrees at 8 bases. Losses at the gene ends were 5 bases for V and 3 bases for J; bases not matched to a gene: 5. Germline loops: CDR1 SEHNR, CDR2 FQNEAQ (reference sequence). The CDR3 is made up of 15 amino acids. The CDR3 sequence is CASSMGLGDTGELFF. DNA of the CDR3: TGTGCCAGCAGCATGGGACTAGGAGACACCGGGGAGCTGTTTTTT.

This clone was detected only once. The chain carries TRBV18 and TRBJ2-7; the D gene could be TRBD1 or TRBD2 (5 bases each). V was shortened by 0 bases and J by 0 bases, with 12 bases between the two germline ends. Germline V gives CDR1 KGHSH, CDR2 LQKENI. This CDR3 has 16 residues. CDR3 coding DNA: TGTGCCAGCTCACCACCTGGGGGTGGGGGCTCCTACGAGCAGTACTTC. Amino acids: CASSPPGGGGSYEQYF. Full variable domain (missing parts from reference TRBV18 and TRBJ2-7): NAGVMQNPRHLVRRRGQEARLRCSPMKGHSHVYWYRQLPEEGLKFMVYLQKENIIDESGMPKERFSAEFPKEGPSILRIQQVVRGDSAAYFCASSPPGGGGSYEQYFGPGTRLTVT.

This clone was counted between two and nine times. The chain uses TRBV28 and TRBJ2-3; D possibly uses TRBD1 or TRBD2 (5 bases each). CDR1 is MDHEN and CDR2 is SYDVKM in the germline V gene. Trimming shortened V by 3 bases and J by 1 base, and 8 bases separated the two germline ends. The CDR3 is 14 residues long. CDR3 protein: CASSLGPGTDTQYF. CDR3 in DNA: TGTGCCAGCAGTTTGGGACCGGGCACAGATACGCAGTATTTT. The whole variable domain, filled in from reference TRBV28 and TRBJ2-3, reads DVKVTQSSRYLVKRTGEKVFLECVQDMDHENMFWYRQDPGLGLRLIYFSYDVKMKEKGDIPEGYSVSREKKERFSLILESASTNQTSMYLCASSLGPGTDTQYFGPGTRLTVL.

The sample holds one count of this clone. V and J are TRBV6-5 and TRBJ2-1; 13 bases align to TRBD2. Germline CDR1 reads MNHEY; CDR2 reads SVGAGI. CDR3 length: 15 amino acids. V lost 6 bases, J lost 4 bases, and 3 bases stayed unmatched. The CDR3 DNA is TGTGCCAGCAGCGGGACTAGCGGGACATACAATGAGCAGTTCTTC. Its translation: CASSGTSGTYNEQFF.

The CDR3 DNA is TGCGCCAGCAGCCAAGGTCGAGCGGGAGGTCTAGCCAAAAACATTCAGTACTTC. As protein: CASSQGRAGGLAKNIQYF. This chain uses TRBV4-1 with TRBJ2-4, with 9 bases identical to TRBD2. J lost 0 bases, V lost 1 base, and 7 bases had no gene match. CDR1 is MGHRA and CDR2 is YSYEKL in the germline V gene. The CDR3 is 18 amino acids.

Worth noting for this clone: Other DNA sequences in this sample translate to the same CDR3. The genes are TRBV18 and TRBJ2-1; no clear D gene. CDR1 and CDR2 (germline): KGHSH, LQKENI. With 3 bases removed from V and 0 bases from J, the gap between germline ends came to 6 bases. CDR3 size: 14 residues. In DNA, the CDR3 is TGTGCCAGCTCACCTGCCAGCTCCTACAATGAGCAGTTCTTC. Protein sequence: CASSPASSYNEQFF.

This clone was seen only a few times. The chain joins TRBV25-1 to TRBJ2-7; tentatively, D is TRBD2 (6 bases). The V gene's germline CDR1 is MGHDK and CDR2 SYGVNS. The CDR3 length is 14 residues. The germline V and J ends were trimmed by 5 bases and 0 bases, with 11 bases remaining between them. CDR3 DNA: TGTGCCAGCAGTAACCCCGGGGGCTCCTACGAGCAGTACTTC. Translating it yields CASSNPGGSYEQYF.

The chain carries TRBV28 and TRBJ1-2, with a weak D call TRBD1 (5 bases). V lost 6 bases and J lost 1, with 9 bases in between. Germline V gives CDR1 MDHEN, CDR2 SYDVKM. CDR3 length equals 13 residues. CDR3 nucleotide sequence: TGTGCCAGCAGAGCGGGGGTTAACTATGGCTACACCTTC. This encodes CASRAGVNYGYTF.

This chain connects TRBV7-9 to TRBJ2-3; TRBD2 matches 9 bases. Germline-derived CDR1 and CDR2 are SEHNR and FQNEAQ (reference sequence). The CDR3 loop spans 15 amino acids. V dropped 3 bases and J dropped 4; count of bases not matched to a gene: 5. The CDR3 DNA reads TGTGCCAGCAGCTTCGGGACTAGCATTTCAGATACGCAGTATTTT. Amino acid sequence: CASSFGTSISDTQYF.

The genes are TRBV5-4 and TRBJ2-7; D is perhaps TRBD1 (6 bases). V lost 0 bases and J lost 5, with 9 bases in between. The CDR3 length is 13 residues. CDR1 SGHNT and CDR2 YYREEE come from the germline V gene (reference sequence). CDR3 sequence (DNA): TGTGCCAGCAGCTTGGAACAGGGCAACGAGCAGTACTTC. Protein sequence: CASSLEQGNEQYF.

V is TRBV29-1 and J is TRBJ1-1, with D perhaps matching TRBD1 (6 bases). Trimming removed 8 bases at V and 11 bases at J, with 15 bases between. Germline V gene data show CDR1 as SQVTM and CDR2 as ANQGSEA. CDR3 length: 10 amino acids. The CDR3 sequence is CSTGHRTAFF. The CDR3 region has the DNA TGCAGCACGGGACACCGAACGGCTTTCTTT.

The genes are TRBV7-2 and TRBJ2-1; D unresolved. Trimming removed 1 base at V and 10 bases at J, with 11 bases between. The CDR3 is made up of 13 amino acids. Germline CDR1 reads SGHTA; CDR2 reads FQGNSA. For the CDR3, the DNA is TGTGCCAGCAGCTTAGTTGCACTCTCCGAGCAGTTCTTC. It codes for CASSLVALSEQFF.

This clone was seen only a few times. V gene TRBV4-1 combines with J gene TRBJ2-7; 7 positions agree with TRBD1. Germline CDR1 reads MGHRA; CDR2 reads YSYEKL. The V gene end was trimmed by 3 bases and the J gene end by 0 bases; junction bases not matched to a gene: 5. The CDR3 length is 15 residues. The CDR3 region has the DNA TGCGCCAGCAGCCACCAGGACAGGAGCTCCTACGAGCAGTACTTC. Residues: CASSHQDRSSYEQYF.

This clone occurred a few times. The V gene is TRBV7-9, the J gene TRBJ1-3; D unresolved. With 4 bases removed from V and 3 bases from J, the gap between germline ends came to 10 bases. From germline, CDR1 is SEHNR and CDR2 FQNEAQ (reference sequence). The CDR3 has 14 amino acids. CDR3 in DNA: TGTGCCAGCAGCTCCTCGACGGTTGGAAACACCATATATTTT. Translated: CASSSSTVGNTIYF.

The chain recombines TRBV4-1 with TRBJ2-5, with D perhaps TRBD2 (5 bases). Trimming removed 6 bases at V and 1 base at J, with 15 bases between. The CDR3 runs 15 residues. The germline CDR1 and CDR2 sequences are MGHRA and YSYEKL. The CDR3 DNA sequence: TGCGCCAGCAGGGATCGAGGGAACAGCCAAGAGACCCAGTACTTC. Amino acid sequence: CASRDRGNSQETQYF.

V usage is TRBV7-2 and J usage is TRBJ2-7; 10 nucleotides match TRBD2. The germline V gene encodes CDR1 SGHTA and CDR2 FQGNSA. Trimming took 2 bases from V and 5 from J; bases not matched to a gene: 9. The CDR3 contains 16 residues. The DNA for the CDR3 is TGTGCCAGCAGCTTACTTCTAGCGGGAGAAGGCAACGAGCAGTACTTC. As protein: CASSLLLAGEGNEQYF.

The chain recombines TRBV15 with TRBJ2-3; D is ambiguous. From germline, CDR1 is LNHNV and CDR2 YYDKDF (reference sequence). The CDR3 runs 13 residues. Trimming took off 3 bases at V and 7 bases at J, with 11 bases between the two ends. This CDR3 is CATSREGFNTQYF. The CDR3 nucleotides are TGTGCCACCAGCAGGGAAGGCTTTAATACGCAGTATTTT.